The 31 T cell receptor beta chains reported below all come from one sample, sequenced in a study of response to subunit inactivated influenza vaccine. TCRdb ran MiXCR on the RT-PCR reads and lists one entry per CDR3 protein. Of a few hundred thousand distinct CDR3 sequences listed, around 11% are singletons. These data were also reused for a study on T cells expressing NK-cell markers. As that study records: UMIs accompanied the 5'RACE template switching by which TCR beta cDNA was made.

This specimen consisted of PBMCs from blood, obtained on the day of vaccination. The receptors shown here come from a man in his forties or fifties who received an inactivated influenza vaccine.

The CDR3 loop reads CASSPDRAGEQFF. CDR3 nucleotide sequence: TGTGCCAGCAGTCCGGACAGGGCGGGTGAGCAGTTCTTC. The chain links TRBV12-3 or TRBV12-4 to TRBJ2-1; 8 nucleotides agree with TRBD1. Trimming at V came to 5 bases and at J to 9 bases, leaving 6 bases not matched to a gene. There are 13 residues in the CDR3.

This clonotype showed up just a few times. CDR3 DNA: TGCAGCGCCCTTCATTCTGCTGGGACCCAGTACTTC. It yields the protein CSALHSAGTQYF. The chain is built from TRBV29-1 and TRBJ2-5; D is undetermined. The CDR3 is 12 amino acids. Trimming removed 7 bases at V and 7 bases at J, with 16 bases between. The germline V gene has CDR1 SQVTM and CDR2 ANQGSEA.

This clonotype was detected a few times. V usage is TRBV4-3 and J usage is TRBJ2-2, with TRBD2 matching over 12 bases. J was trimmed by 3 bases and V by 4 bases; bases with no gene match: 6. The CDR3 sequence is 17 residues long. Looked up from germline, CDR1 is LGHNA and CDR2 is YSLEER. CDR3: CASSLRTSGDYTGELFF. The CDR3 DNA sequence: TGCGCCAGCAGCCTTCGGACTAGCGGGGACTACACCGGGGAGCTGTTTTTT.

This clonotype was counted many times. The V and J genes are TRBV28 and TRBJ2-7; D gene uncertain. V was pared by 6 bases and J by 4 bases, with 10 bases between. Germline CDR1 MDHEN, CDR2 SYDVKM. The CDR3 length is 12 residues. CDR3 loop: CASRPDTYEQYF. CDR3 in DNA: TGTGCCAGCAGGCCCGACACATACGAGCAGTACTTC.

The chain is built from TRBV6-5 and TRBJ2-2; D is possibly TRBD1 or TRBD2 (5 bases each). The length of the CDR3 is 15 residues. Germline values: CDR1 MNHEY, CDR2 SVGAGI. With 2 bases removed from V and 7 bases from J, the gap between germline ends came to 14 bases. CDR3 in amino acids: CASSYPPGSGGELFF. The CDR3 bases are TGTGCCAGCAGTTACCCCCCAGGGAGTGGCGGGGAGCTGTTTTTT.

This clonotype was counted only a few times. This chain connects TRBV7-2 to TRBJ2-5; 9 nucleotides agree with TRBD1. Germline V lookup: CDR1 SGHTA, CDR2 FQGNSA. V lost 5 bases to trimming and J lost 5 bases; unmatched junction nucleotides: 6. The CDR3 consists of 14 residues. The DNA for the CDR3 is TGTGCCAGCAGCAAGACAGGGGGAAGCGAGACCCAGTACTTC. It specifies CASSKTGGSETQYF.

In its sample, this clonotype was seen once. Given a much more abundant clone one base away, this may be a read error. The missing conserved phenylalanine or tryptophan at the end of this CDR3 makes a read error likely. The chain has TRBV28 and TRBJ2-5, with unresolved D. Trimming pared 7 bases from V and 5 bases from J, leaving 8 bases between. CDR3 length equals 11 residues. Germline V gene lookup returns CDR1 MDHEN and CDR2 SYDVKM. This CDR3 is CASTSLETQYI. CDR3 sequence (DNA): TGTGCCAGCACCTCTCTGGAGACCCAGTACATC.

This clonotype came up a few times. CDR3: CASSPPNQNNEQFF. DNA of the CDR3: TGTGCCAGCAGCCCTCCTAACCAGAACAATGAGCAGTTCTTC. The rearrangement joins TRBV6-1 to TRBJ2-1; D is unclear. V lost 6 bases, J lost 5 bases, and 14 bases lay in between. In germline, CDR1 is MNHNS, CDR2 SASEGT. The CDR3 is 14 amino acids.

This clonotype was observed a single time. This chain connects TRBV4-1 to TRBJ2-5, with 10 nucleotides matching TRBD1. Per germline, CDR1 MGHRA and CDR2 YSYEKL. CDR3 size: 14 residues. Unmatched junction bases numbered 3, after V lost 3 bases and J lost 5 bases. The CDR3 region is CASSQGDRGETQYF. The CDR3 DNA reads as TGCGCCAGCAGCCAGGGGGACAGGGGTGAGACCCAGTACTTC.

CDR3 DNA sequence: TGTGCCACCAAACTGACAGGGACGGATGAGCAGTTCTTC. Translation: CATKLTGTDEQFF. The rearrangement uses TRBV15 and TRBJ2-1; 7 positions match TRBD1. J lost 8 bases, V lost 7 bases, and 8 bases had no gene match. CDR3 length: 13 residues. CDR1 and CDR2 from the germline V gene are LNHNV and YYDKDF (reference sequence). Together with reference TRBV15 and TRBJ2-1, the CDR3 gives the full variable domain: DAMVIQNPRYQVTQFGKPVTLSCSQTLNHNVMYWYQQKSSQAPKLLFHYYDKDFNNEADTPDNFQSRRPNTSFCFLDIRSPGLGDTAMYLCATKLTGTDEQFFGPGTRLTVL.

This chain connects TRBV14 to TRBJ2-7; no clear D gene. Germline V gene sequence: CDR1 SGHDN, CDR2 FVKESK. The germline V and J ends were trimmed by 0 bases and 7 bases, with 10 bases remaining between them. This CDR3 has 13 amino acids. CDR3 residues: CASSQDLETEQYF. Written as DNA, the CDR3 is TGTGCCAGCAGCCAAGATTTAGAAACGGAGCAGTACTTC. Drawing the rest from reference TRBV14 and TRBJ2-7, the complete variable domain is EAGVTQFPSHSVIEKGQTVTLRCDPISGHDNLYWYRRVMGKEIKFLLHFVKESKQDESGMPNNRFLAERTGGTYSTLKVQPAELEDSGVYFCASSQDLETEQYFGPGTRLTVT.

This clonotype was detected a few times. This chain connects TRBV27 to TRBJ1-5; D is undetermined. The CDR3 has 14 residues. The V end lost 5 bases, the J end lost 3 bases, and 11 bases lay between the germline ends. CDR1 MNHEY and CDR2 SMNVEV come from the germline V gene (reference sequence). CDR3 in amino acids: CASSSNLNNQPQHF. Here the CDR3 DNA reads TGTGCCAGCAGTAGTAACTTAAACAATCAGCCCCAGCATTTT.

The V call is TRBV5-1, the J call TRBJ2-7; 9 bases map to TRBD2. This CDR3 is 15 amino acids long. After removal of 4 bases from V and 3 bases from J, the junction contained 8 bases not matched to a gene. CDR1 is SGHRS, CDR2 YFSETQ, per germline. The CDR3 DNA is TGCGCCAGCAGCAGTGGAGTAGCGGGAGTCTACGAGCAGTACTTC. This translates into CASSSGVAGVYEQYF.

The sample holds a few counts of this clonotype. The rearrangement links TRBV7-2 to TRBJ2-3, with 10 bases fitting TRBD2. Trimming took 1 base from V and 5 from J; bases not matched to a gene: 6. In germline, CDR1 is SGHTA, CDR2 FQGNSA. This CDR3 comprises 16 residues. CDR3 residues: CASSLVLASGRDTQYF. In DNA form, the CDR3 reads TGTGCCAGCAGCTTAGTCTTGGCTAGCGGGAGAGATACGCAGTATTTT.

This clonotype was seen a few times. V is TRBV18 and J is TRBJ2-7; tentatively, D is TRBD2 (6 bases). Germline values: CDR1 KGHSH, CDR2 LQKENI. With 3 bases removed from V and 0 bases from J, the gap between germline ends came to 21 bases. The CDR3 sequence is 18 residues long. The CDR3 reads CASSPPLAENYLSYEQYF. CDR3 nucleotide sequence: TGTGCCAGCTCACCTCCCTTAGCGGAGAACTACCTCTCCTACGAGCAGTACTTC.

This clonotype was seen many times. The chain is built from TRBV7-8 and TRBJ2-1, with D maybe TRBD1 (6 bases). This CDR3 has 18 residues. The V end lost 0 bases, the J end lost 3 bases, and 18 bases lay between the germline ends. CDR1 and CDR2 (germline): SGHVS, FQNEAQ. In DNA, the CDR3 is TGTGCCAGCAGCTTAGCGCGTCCCACCGGGACAAACTACAATGAGCAGTTCTTC. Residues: CASSLARPTGTNYNEQFF.

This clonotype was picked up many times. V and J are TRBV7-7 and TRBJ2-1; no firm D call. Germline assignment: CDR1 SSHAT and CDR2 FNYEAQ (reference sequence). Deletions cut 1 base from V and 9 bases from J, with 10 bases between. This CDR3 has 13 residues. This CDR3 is CASSLDSDLEQFF. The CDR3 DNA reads TGTGCCAGCAGCTTAGACTCGGACCTTGAGCAGTTCTTC.

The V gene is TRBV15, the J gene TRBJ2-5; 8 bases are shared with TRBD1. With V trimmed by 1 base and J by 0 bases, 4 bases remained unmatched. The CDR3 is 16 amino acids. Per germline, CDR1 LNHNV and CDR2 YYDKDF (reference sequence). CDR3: CATSRARTGNQETQYF. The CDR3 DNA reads TGTGCCACCAGCAGAGCGAGGACAGGGAACCAAGAGACCCAGTACTTC.

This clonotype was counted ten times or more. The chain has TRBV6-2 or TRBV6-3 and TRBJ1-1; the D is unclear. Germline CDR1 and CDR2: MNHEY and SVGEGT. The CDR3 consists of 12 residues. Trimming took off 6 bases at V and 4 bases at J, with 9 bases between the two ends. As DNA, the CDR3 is TGTGCCAGCAGGCCAGTTGGCACTGAAGCTTTCTTT. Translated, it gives CASRPVGTEAFF.

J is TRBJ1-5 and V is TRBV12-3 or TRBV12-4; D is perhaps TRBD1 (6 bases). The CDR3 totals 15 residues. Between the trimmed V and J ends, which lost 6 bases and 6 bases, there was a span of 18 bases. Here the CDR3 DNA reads TGTGCCAGCAGCCAAACACACAGGGTTGCTCAGCCCCAGCATTTT. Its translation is CASSQTHRVAQPQHF.

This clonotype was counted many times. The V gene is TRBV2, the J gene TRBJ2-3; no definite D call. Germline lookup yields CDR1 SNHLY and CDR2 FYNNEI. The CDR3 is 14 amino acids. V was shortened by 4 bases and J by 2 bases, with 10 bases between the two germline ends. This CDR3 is CASSVRGDTDTQYF. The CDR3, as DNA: TGTGCCAGCAGTGTTCGAGGAGACACAGATACGCAGTATTTT.

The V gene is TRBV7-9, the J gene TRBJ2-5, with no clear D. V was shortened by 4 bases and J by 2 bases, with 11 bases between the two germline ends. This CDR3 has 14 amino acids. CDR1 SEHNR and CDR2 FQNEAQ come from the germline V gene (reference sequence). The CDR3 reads CASSSGVTQETQYF. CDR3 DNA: TGTGCCAGCAGCTCCGGCGTCACGCAAGAGACCCAGTACTTC.

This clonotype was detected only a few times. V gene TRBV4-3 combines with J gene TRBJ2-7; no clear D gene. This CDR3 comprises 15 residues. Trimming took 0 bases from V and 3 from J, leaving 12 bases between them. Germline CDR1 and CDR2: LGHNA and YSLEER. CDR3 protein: CASSQDFSAYYEQYF. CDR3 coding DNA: TGCGCCAGCAGCCAAGACTTCAGCGCTTACTACGAGCAGTACTTC.

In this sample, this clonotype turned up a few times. The CDR3 region has the DNA TGTGCCAGCAGTGTTCTAGCGGGGCAGTACAATGAGCAGTTCTTC. This codes for CASSVLAGQYNEQFF. The chain recombines TRBV6-4 with TRBJ2-1; 9 bases are shared with TRBD2. Losses at the gene ends were 4 bases for V and 4 bases for J; bases not matched to a gene: 5. The CDR3 consists of 15 residues. Per the germline V gene, CDR1 is MRHNA and CDR2 is SNTAGT.

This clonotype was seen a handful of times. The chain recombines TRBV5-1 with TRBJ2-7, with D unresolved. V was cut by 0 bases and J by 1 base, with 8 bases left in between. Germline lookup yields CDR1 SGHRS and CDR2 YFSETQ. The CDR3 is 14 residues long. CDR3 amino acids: CASSLGPESYEQYF. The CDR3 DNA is TGCGCCAGCAGCTTGGGCCCCGAATCCTACGAGCAGTACTTC.

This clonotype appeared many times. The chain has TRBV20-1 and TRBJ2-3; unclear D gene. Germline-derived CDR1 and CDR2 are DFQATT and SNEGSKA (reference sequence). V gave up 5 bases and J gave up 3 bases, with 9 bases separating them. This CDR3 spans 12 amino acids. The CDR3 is CSAPDVTDTQYF. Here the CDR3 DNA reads TGCAGTGCTCCGGACGTGACAGATACGCAGTATTTT.

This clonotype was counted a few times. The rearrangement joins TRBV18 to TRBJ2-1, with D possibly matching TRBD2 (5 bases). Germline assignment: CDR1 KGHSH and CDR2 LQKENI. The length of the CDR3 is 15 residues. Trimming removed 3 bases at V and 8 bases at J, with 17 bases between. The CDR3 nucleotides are TGTGCCAGCTCACCCACAAACGGGGTATCCGATGAGCAGTTCTTC. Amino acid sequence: CASSPTNGVSDEQFF.

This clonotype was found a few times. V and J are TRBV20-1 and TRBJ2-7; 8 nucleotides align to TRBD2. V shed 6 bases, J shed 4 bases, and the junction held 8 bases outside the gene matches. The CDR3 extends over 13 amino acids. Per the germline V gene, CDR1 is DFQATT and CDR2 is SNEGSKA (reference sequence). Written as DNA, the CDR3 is TGCAGTGCCGCCAGCGGGAGCATATACGAGCAGTACTTC. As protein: CSAASGSIYEQYF.

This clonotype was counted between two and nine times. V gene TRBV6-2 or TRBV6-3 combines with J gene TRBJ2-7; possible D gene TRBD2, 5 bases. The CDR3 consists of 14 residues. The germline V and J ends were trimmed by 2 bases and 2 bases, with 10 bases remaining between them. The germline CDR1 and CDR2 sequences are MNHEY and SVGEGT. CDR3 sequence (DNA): TGTGCCAGCAGTTACCGCCGGGAAACCTACGAGCAGTACTTC. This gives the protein CASSYRRETYEQYF.

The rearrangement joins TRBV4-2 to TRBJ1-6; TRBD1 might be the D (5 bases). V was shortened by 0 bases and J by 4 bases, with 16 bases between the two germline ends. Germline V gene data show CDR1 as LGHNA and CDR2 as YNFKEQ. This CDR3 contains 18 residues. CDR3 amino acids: CASSQEISGGRYNSPLHF. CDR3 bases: TGTGCCAGCAGCCAAGAGATCTCTGGGGGACGGTATAATTCACCCCTCCACTTT.

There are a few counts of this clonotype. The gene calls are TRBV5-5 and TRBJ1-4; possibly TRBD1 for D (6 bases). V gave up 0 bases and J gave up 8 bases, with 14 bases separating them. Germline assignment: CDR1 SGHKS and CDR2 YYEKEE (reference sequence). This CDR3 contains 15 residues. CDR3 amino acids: CASSLATGSDEKLFF. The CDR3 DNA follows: TGTGCCAGCAGCTTGGCCACAGGGAGCGACGAAAAACTGTTTTTT.